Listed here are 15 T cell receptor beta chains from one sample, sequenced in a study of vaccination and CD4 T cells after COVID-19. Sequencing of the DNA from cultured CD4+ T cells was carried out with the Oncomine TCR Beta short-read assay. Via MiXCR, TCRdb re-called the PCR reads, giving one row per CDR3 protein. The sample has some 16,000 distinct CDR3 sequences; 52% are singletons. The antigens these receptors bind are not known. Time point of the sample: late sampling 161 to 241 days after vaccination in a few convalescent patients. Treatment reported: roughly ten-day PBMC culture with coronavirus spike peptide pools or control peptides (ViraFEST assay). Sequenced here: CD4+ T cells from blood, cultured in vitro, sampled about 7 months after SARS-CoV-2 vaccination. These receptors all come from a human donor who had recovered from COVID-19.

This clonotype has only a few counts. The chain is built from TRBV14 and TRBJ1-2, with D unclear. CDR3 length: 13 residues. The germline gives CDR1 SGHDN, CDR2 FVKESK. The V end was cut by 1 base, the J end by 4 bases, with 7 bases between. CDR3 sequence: CASSQGLGYGYTF. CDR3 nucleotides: TGTGCCAGCAGCCAAGGGCTGGGCTATGGCTACACCTTC.

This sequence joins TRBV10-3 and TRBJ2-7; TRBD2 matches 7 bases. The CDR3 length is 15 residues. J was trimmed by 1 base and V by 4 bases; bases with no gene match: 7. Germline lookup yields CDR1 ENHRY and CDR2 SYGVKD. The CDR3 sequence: CAISAGTNRSYEQYF. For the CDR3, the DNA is TGTGCCATCAGTGCCGGGACTAACAGATCCTACGAGCAGTACTTC.

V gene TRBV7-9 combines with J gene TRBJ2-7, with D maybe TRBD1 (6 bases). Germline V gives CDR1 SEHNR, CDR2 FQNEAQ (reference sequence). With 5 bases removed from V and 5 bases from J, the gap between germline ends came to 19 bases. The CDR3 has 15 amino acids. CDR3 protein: CASSALAGDGNEQYF. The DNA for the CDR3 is TGTGCCAGCAGCGCCCTAGCAGGGGACGGGAACGAGCAGTACTTC.

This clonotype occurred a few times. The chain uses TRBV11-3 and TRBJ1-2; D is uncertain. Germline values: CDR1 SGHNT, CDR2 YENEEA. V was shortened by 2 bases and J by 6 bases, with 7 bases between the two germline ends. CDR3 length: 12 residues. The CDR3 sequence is CASSLFGDGYTF. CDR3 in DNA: TGTGCCAGCAGCTTATTCGGGGATGGCTACACCTTC.

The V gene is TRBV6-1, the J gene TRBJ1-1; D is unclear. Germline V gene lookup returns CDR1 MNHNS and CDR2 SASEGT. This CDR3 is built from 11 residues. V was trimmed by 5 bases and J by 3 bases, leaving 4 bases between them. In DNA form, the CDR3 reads TGTGCCAGCAGTAGGGACACTGAAGCTTTCTTT. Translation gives CASSRDTEAFF.

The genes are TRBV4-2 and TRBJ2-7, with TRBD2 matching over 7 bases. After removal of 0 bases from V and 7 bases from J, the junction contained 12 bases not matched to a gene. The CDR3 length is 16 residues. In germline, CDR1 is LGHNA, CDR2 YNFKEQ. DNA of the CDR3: TGTGCCAGCAGCCAAGATTGGCTAGCGGTAGTTGGGGAGCAGTACTTC. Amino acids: CASSQDWLAVVGEQYF.

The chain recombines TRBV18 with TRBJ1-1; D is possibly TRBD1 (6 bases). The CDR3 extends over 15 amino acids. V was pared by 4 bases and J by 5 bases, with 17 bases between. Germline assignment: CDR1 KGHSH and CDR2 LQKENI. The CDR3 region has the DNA TGTGCCAGCTCACGCCACCCGACAGGCGAGACTGAAGCTTTCTTT. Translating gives CASSRHPTGETEAFF.

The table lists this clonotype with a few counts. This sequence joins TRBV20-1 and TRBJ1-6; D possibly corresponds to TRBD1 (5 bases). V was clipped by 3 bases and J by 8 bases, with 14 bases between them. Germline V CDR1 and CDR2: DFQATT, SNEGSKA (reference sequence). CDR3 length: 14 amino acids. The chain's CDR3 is CSASEGTTDSPLHF. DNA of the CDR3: TGCAGTGCTAGCGAGGGGACGACAGATTCACCCCTCCACTTT.

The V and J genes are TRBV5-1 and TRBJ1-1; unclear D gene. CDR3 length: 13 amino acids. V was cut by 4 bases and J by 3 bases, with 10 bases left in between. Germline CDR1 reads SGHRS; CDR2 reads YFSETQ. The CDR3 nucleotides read TGCGCCAGCAGCCCCGACCCCGACACTGAAGCTTTCTTT. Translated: CASSPDPDTEAFF.

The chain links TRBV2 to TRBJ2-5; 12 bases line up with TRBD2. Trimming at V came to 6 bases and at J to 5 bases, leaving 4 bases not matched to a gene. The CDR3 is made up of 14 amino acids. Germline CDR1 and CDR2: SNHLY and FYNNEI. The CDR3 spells CASSFGTSGETQYF. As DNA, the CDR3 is TGTGCCAGCAGCTTTGGGACTAGCGGGGAGACCCAGTACTTC. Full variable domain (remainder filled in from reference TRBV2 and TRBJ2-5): EPEVTQTPSHQVTQMGQEVILRCVPISNHLYFYWYRQILGQKVEFLVSFYNNEISEKSEIFDDQFSVERPDGSNFTLKIRSTKLEDSAMYFCASSFGTSGETQYFGPGTRLLVL.

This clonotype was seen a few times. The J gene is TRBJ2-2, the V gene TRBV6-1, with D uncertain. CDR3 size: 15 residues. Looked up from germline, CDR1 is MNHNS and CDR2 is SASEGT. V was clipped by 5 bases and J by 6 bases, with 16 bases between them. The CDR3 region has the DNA TGTGCCAGCAGTATCCAAGTGGAGTGGCCCGGGGAGCTGTTTTTT. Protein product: CASSIQVEWPGELFF.

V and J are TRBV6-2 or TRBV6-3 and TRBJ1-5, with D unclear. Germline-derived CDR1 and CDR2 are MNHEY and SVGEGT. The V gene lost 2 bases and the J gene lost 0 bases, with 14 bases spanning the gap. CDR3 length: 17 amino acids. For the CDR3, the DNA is TGTGCCAGCAGTTACCTACTCAGGATTTATAGCAATCAGCCCCAGCATTTT. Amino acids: CASSYLLRIYSNQPQHF.

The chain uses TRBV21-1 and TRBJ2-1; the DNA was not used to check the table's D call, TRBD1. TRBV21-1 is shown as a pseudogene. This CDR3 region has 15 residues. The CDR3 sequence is CASSNLRQGYNEQFF. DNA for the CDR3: TGTGCCAGCAGCAATTTGAGACAGGGGTACAATGAGCAGTTCTTC.

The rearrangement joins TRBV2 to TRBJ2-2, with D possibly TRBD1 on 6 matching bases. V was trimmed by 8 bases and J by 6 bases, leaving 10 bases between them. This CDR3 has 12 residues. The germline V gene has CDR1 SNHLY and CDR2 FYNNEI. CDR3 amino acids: CASSGDSGELFF. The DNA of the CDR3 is TGTGCCAGCTCAGGGGATTCCGGGGAGCTGTTTTTT.

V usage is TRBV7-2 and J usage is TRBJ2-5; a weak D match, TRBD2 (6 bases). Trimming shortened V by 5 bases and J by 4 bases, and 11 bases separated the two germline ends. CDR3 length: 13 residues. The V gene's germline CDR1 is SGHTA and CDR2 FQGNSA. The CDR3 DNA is TGTGCCAGCAGCCCGACTAGTTCAGAGACCCAGTACTTC. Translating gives CASSPTSSETQYF.